This T cell receptor (beta chain) was retrieved from a study of technical replicates of blood from several donors. The CDR3 is 11 residues long. CDR1 is MNHNY and CDR2 is SVGAGI in the germline V gene (reference sequence). The junction had 2 bases not matched to a gene; V was cut back by 4 bases and J by 11 bases. The protocol was immunoSEQ multiplex PCR, while the TCRdb copy is restricted to in-frame clones and leaves out a portion. This sample has about 90,000 clones, with around 92% found just once. V gene TRBV6-6 combines with J gene TRBJ1-5; 7 nucleotides align to TRBD1. This receptor was taken from a human donor in good health. Sequencing input: T cells isolated from PBMCs. CDR3 nucleotides: TGTGCCAGCAGTTGGCAGGGGGCCCAGCATTTT. Translation: CASSWQGAQHF.